Presented here are 32 T cell receptor beta chains from one specimen sequenced in a study of shared clonotypes between healthy human individuals. Profiled with immunoSEQ multiplex PCR; TCRdb holds only in-frame clones, not every one. The sample comprises 2.3 million or so clones, roughly 93% of which are singletons, and 0.39% rests with the top ten. The source material was naive CD4+ T cells from PBMCs. The sample's subset: CD45RA+ positively selected. These receptors all stem from a man aged 18 to 29 in good health. Some clones in this sample may be carry-over from other donors' samples.

This rearrangement joins TRBV28 to TRBJ2-5, with 9 bases lining up with TRBD1. The V and J ends lost 10 bases and 2 bases, in that order; junction bases with no gene match: 5. This CDR3 contains 13 residues. Germline CDR1 is MDHEN and CDR2 is SYDVKM. Here the CDR3 DNA reads TGTGCCACAGGGGACAGGGTTCAAGAGACCCAGTACTTC. This gives the protein CATGDRVQETQYF.

The chain uses TRBV5-4 and TRBJ2-7; TRBD1 aligns across 8 bases. Trimming removed 4 bases from V and 3 bases from J; junction bases left unmatched: 12. Germline CDR1 is SGHNT and CDR2 is YYREEE (reference sequence). CDR3 length equals 16 residues. CDR3 sequence: CASSTGQGLGVYEQYF. CDR3 sequence (DNA): TGTGCCAGCAGCACTGGACAGGGCCTCGGCGTCTACGAGCAGTACTTC.

The genes are TRBV6-6 and TRBJ1-2, with no clear D. Trimming left V 2 bases short and J 1 base short, with 11 bases between. The length of the CDR3 is 15 residues. Germline CDR1 is MNHNY and CDR2 is SVGAGI (reference sequence). The CDR3 DNA reads as TGTGCCAGCAGTTACGACCAATGGGGTAACTATGGCTACACCTTC. This translates into CASSYDQWGNYGYTF.

The chain is built from TRBV29-1 and TRBJ2-5; TRBD2 matches at 9 bases. Germline CDR1 and CDR2: SQVTM and ANQGSEA. J was trimmed by 6 bases and V by 3 bases; bases with no gene match: 2. The CDR3 length is 12 residues. CDR3 sequence reads: CSVEAGGKTQYF. The CDR3 coding sequence is TGCAGCGTTGAGGCGGGGGGGAAGACCCAGTACTTC.

V is TRBV2 and J is TRBJ2-2, with D hard to call. Germline lookup yields CDR1 SNHLY and CDR2 FYNNEI. The CDR3 totals 14 residues. V was trimmed by 8 bases and J by 0 bases, leaving 10 bases between them. The CDR3 protein is CASDVTPNTGELFF. Here the CDR3 DNA reads TGTGCCAGCGACGTGACACCGAACACCGGGGAGCTGTTTTTT.

This chain links TRBV4-3 with TRBJ2-7; TRBD1 agrees at 8 bases. The CDR3 sequence is 15 residues long. Germline values: CDR1 LGHNA, CDR2 YSLEER. The ends lost 4 bases at V and 2 bases at J; junction bases unmatched: 7. The DNA for the CDR3 is TGCGCCAGCAGCCTCACGGACAGGGCTACCTACGAGCAGTACTTC. Translation: CASSLTDRATYEQYF.

The chain uses TRBV5-1 and TRBJ2-3; 7 bases map to TRBD2. Per the germline V gene, CDR1 is SGHRS and CDR2 is YFSETQ. V lost 5 bases to trimming and J lost 2 bases; unmatched junction nucleotides: 8. The CDR3 runs 15 residues. The CDR3 is CASSGGRGNTDTQYF. The CDR3 bases are TGCGCCAGCAGTGGAGGGCGGGGGAACACAGATACGCAGTATTTT. Based on the CDR3 plus reference TRBV5-1 and TRBJ2-3, the full variable domain is KAGVTQTPRYLIKTRGQQVTLSCSPISGHRSVSWYQQTPGQGLQFLFEYFSETQRNKGNFPGRFSGRQFSNSRSEMNVSTLELGDSALYLCASSGGRGNTDTQYFGPGTRLTVL.

The chain uses TRBV6-4 and TRBJ2-2; D is uncertain. This CDR3 contains 16 residues. Germline CDR1 is MRHNA and CDR2 is SNTAGT. The V and J ends lost 2 bases and 6 bases respectively, with 16 bases between them. The CDR3 DNA reads as TGTGCCAGCAGTGACGGGGTAGGGTGTACGGCCGGGGAGCTGTTTTTT. Encoded protein: CASSDGVGCTAGELFF.

The chain combines TRBV4-1 with TRBJ2-7; 7 positions match TRBD1. V dropped 0 bases and J dropped 2; count of bases not matched to a gene: 7. The germline V gene encodes CDR1 MGHRA and CDR2 YSYEKL. The CDR3 is 16 amino acids. CDR3 coding DNA: TGCGCCAGCAGCCAAGATTGGGGGACAGTACCCTACGAGCAGTACTTC. Its protein product is CASSQDWGTVPYEQYF.

The CDR3 protein is CASSAPGRAEAFF. The CDR3, as DNA: TGTGCCAGCAGTGCTCCGGGTCGGGCTGAAGCTTTCTTT. The gene calls are TRBV2 and TRBJ1-1; unclear D gene. Germline-derived CDR1 and CDR2 are SNHLY and FYNNEI. There are 13 residues in the CDR3. Trimming stripped 4 bases from V and 6 bases from J, with 12 bases between.

On this clone: Other DNA sequences in the same sample also yield this CDR3. This chain links TRBV7-9 with TRBJ1-5; TRBD1 matches at 8 bases. V lost 4 bases and J lost 7; bases outside the gene matches: 3. CDR3 length: 13 amino acids. CDR1 and CDR2 from the germline V gene are SEHNR and FQNEAQ (reference sequence). The CDR3: CASSSGGGQPQHF. The CDR3 DNA reads as TGTGCCAGCAGCTCAGGGGGCGGCCAGCCCCAGCATTTT.

The chain joins TRBV2 to TRBJ1-2; D is possibly TRBD1 (6 bases). The CDR3 contains 13 residues. V was pared by 6 bases and J by 2 bases, with 10 bases between. Germline-derived CDR1 and CDR2 are SNHLY and FYNNEI. The CDR3 loop reads CASRRDINYGYTF. Here the CDR3 DNA reads TGTGCCAGCAGAAGGGACATAAACTATGGCTACACCTTC.

The chain links TRBV28 to TRBJ2-3; 9 bases fit TRBD2. CDR1 is MDHEN, CDR2 SYDVKM, per germline. V shed 6 bases, J shed 2 bases, and the junction held 6 bases outside the gene matches. This CDR3 contains 15 residues. This CDR3 is CASRLAGVITDTQYF. In DNA, the CDR3 is TGTGCCAGCAGGTTAGCGGGAGTGATCACAGATACGCAGTATTTT.

Comment on this clone: The same CDR3 is also encoded by other DNA sequences in this sample. The chain carries TRBV9 and TRBJ2-7; no reliable D call. The germline gives CDR1 SGDLS, CDR2 YYNGEE. Between the trimmed V and J ends, which lost 3 bases and 1 base, there was a span of 5 bases. The CDR3 sequence is 12 residues long. The DNA of the CDR3 is TGTGCCAGCAGCGGTGATTCCTACGAGCAGTACTTC. Encoded protein: CASSGDSYEQYF.

The chain links TRBV27 to TRBJ2-1, with 12 bases lining up with TRBD2. CDR3 length: 18 amino acids. Germline lookup yields CDR1 MNHEY and CDR2 SMNVEV (reference sequence). The J segment lost 6 bases and the V segment lost 1 base, leaving 10 bases of the junction unmatched. As DNA, the CDR3 is TGTGCCAGCAGTTTATTTATGGCAACTAGCGGGAGGTTCAATGAGCAGTTCTTC. Residues: CASSLFMATSGRFNEQFF.

In its sample, this clone was seen once. The chain is built from TRBV7-8 and TRBJ2-7; 9 nucleotides line up with TRBD1. J gave up 3 bases and V 5 bases, and 8 bases lay outside the gene matches. The germline gives CDR1 SGHVS, CDR2 FQNEAQ. The CDR3 totals 15 residues. CDR3 protein: CASSHPGDRVYEQYF. For the CDR3, the DNA is TGTGCCAGCAGCCACCCAGGGGACAGGGTCTACGAGCAGTACTTC.

In this sample, this clone turned up a few times. The rearrangement joins TRBV2 to TRBJ2-7, with unresolved D. The germline V and J ends were trimmed by 6 bases and 3 bases, with 9 bases remaining between them. Germline CDR1 reads SNHLY; CDR2 reads FYNNEI. The CDR3 covers 12 residues. CDR3 coding DNA: TGTGCCAGCAGAGTGGGGAACTACGAGCAGTACTTC. Its protein product is CASRVGNYEQYF.

This clone was recorded only once. The chain has TRBV15 and TRBJ2-7; maybe TRBD1 (6 bases). The germline V gene encodes CDR1 LNHNV and CDR2 YYDKDF (reference sequence). This CDR3 is 16 amino acids long. Trimming took 0 bases from V and 0 from J, leaving 12 bases between them. Here the CDR3 reads CATSRELNRASYEQYF. CDR3 sequence (DNA): TGTGCCACCAGCAGAGAGTTGAACAGGGCCTCCTACGAGCAGTACTTC.

The V call is TRBV9, the J call TRBJ2-5, with 10 bases aligning to TRBD2. This CDR3 contains 16 residues. The V gene's germline CDR1 is SGDLS and CDR2 YYNGEE. The V segment lost 0 bases and the J segment 5 bases; nucleotides outside the gene matches: 7. The CDR3 region is CASSVESLAGAETQYF. The DNA for the CDR3 is TGTGCCAGCAGCGTAGAAAGCCTAGCGGGAGCGGAGACCCAGTACTTC.

The V gene is TRBV11-3, the J gene TRBJ2-7; 8 bases fit TRBD1. Germline assignment: CDR1 SGHNT and CDR2 YENEEA. This CDR3 is built from 15 residues. The ends lost 6 bases at V and 4 bases at J; junction bases unmatched: 11. CDR3: CASRHRTGWEYEQYF. CDR3 in DNA: TGTGCCAGCAGGCATCGGACAGGGTGGGAATACGAGCAGTACTTC.

This sequence joins TRBV7-3 and TRBJ2-7; 8 bases agree with TRBD2. J lost 8 bases, V lost 5 bases, and 11 bases had no gene match. CDR3 length: 14 amino acids. Germline V gene sequence: CDR1 SGHTA, CDR2 FQGTGA. Written as DNA, the CDR3 is TGTGCCAGCAGCCCCGGACTAGCCCTTACGAAGCAGTACTTC. Amino acid sequence: CASSPGLALTKQYF.

The chain carries TRBV4-1 and TRBJ1-2; D is ambiguous. The CDR3 covers 13 residues. The germline V gene encodes CDR1 MGHRA and CDR2 YSYEKL. V was pared by 0 bases and J by 5 bases, with 7 bases between. The CDR3 sequence is CASSQDGIYGYTF. CDR3 in DNA: TGCGCCAGCAGCCAAGATGGCATATATGGCTACACCTTC.

The V gene is TRBV7-2, the J gene TRBJ2-5; 9 bases fit TRBD1. With 5 bases clipped from V and 7 bases from J, the junction kept 14 bases outside the gene matches. Looked up from germline, CDR1 is SGHTA and CDR2 is FQGNSA. The CDR3 has 16 amino acids. CDR3 sequence: CASSRPTGDREGTQYF. DNA for the CDR3: TGTGCCAGCAGCCGCCCAACGGGGGACAGGGAGGGGACCCAGTACTTC.

This rearrangement joins TRBV14 to TRBJ2-1, with 9 positions matching TRBD2. The germline V gene has CDR1 SGHDN and CDR2 FVKESK. The CDR3 sequence is 16 residues long. The ends lost 4 bases at V and 8 bases at J; junction bases unmatched: 12. DNA for the CDR3: TGTGCCAGCAGCCTTCTTTTCCTAGCGGGACCGGATGAGCAGTTCTTC. Amino acid sequence: CASSLLFLAGPDEQFF. The variable domain in full, with the rest retrieved from reference TRBV14 and TRBJ2-1, is EAGVTQFPSHSVIEKGQTVTLRCDPISGHDNLYWYRRVMGKEIKFLLHFVKESKQDESGMPNNRFLAERTGGTYSTLKVQPAELEDSGVYFCASSLLFLAGPDEQFFGPGTRLTVL.

The V and J genes are TRBV6-5 and TRBJ1-2; D unresolved. The V end lost 0 bases, the J end lost 3 bases, and 11 bases lay between the germline ends. Germline lookup yields CDR1 MNHEY and CDR2 SVGAGI. The CDR3 contains 15 residues. The DNA for the CDR3 is TGTGCCAGCAGTTACTCTCGCAAAGATTACTATGGCTACACCTTC. Its translation: CASSYSRKDYYGYTF.

The rearrangement joins TRBV2 to TRBJ2-5, with 12 bases fitting TRBD2. Unmatched junction bases numbered 4, after V lost 5 bases and J lost 0 bases. Germline V gene data show CDR1 as SNHLY and CDR2 as FYNNEI. This CDR3 has 16 amino acids. The CDR3 region is CASSRASGRDQETQYF. CDR3 nucleotides: TGTGCCAGCAGTCGGGCTAGCGGGAGGGACCAAGAGACCCAGTACTTC.

The chain is built from TRBV7-3 and TRBJ2-3, with 7 bases identical to TRBD1. The V and J ends lost 5 bases and 0 bases, in that order; junction bases with no gene match: 14. The CDR3 sequence is 18 residues long. From germline, CDR1 is SGHTA and CDR2 FQGTGA. CDR3 loop: CASSLMGTARASTDTQYF. CDR3 sequence (DNA): TGTGCCAGCAGCCTCATGGGGACAGCTCGTGCTAGCACAGATACGCAGTATTTT.

This rearrangement joins TRBV4-1 to TRBJ1-2; 8 nucleotides align to TRBD1. V lost 4 bases, J lost 2 bases, and 6 bases stayed unmatched. Per the germline V gene, CDR1 is MGHRA and CDR2 is YSYEKL. This CDR3 has 15 amino acids. The CDR3 nucleotides are TGCGCCAGCAGCCTTAGACAGGGGTCGAACTATGGCTACACCTTC. This encodes CASSLRQGSNYGYTF.

V and J are TRBV7-2 and TRBJ2-2, with TRBD1 matching over 10 bases. The CDR3 sequence is 14 residues long. V dropped 5 bases and J dropped 6; count of bases not matched to a gene: 3. Germline V gives CDR1 SGHTA, CDR2 FQGNSA. CDR3 nucleotide sequence: TGTGCCAGCAGCGGGACAGGGGTTCCCGGGGAGCTGTTTTTT. Translating gives CASSGTGVPGELFF.

The rearrangement joins TRBV10-3 to TRBJ2-7; D unresolved. V was clipped by 3 bases and J by 6 bases, with 18 bases between them. Germline CDR1 is ENHRY and CDR2 is SYGVKD. The CDR3 sequence is 15 residues long. CDR3 bases: TGTGCCATCAGTGAAACTGGCGGAAGAGGTCTCGAGCAGTACTTC. This translates into CAISETGGRGLEQYF.

The chain uses TRBV28 and TRBJ2-7; TRBD2 matches at 11 bases. The CDR3 is 16 amino acids. V was pared by 6 bases and J by 1 base, with 8 bases of the junction left unmatched. Germline lookup yields CDR1 MDHEN and CDR2 SYDVKM. CDR3 DNA sequence: TGTGCCAGCAGCACCGCCGGGACTAGCGGATCCTACGAGCAGTACTTC. Protein: CASSTAGTSGSYEQYF.

V gene TRBV5-5 combines with J gene TRBJ2-6; D perhaps matches TRBD2 (6 bases). V was shortened by 4 bases and J by 2 bases, with 13 bases between the two germline ends. CDR3 length: 16 amino acids. Germline V gene lookup returns CDR1 SGHKS and CDR2 YYEKEE (reference sequence). The CDR3 DNA sequence: TGTGCCAGCAGCCTCCGGCGGGGCCCTGGGGCCAACGTCCTGACTTTC. It is translated as CASSLRRGPGANVLTF.